These T cell receptor beta chains were read from a single sample in a study of T cell responses to AZD1222 COVID-19 vaccine. Only in-frame clones appear in the TCRdb table, and some are missing; sequencing was by immunoSEQ multiplex PCR. The data contain 120,000 or so clones, roughly four fifths of them singletons. The sample consisted of peripheral blood, taken on day 0 of AZD1222 vaccination. These receptors all stem from an adult in good health. Each CDR3 is given with its conserved first and last residue. Fields, in order: clone size, D gene, J gene, V gene, CDR3 DNA, CDR3 protein. D genes are given only for firm matches. A row's size may be missing; if present it is once, few, many or a size class.

clone size: -; D gene: -; J gene: TRBJ1-6; V gene: TRBV27; CDR3 DNA: TGTGCCAGCAGTTTATCGCGATACAGGTATTCACCCCTCCACTTT; CDR3 protein: CASSLSRYRYSPLHF
clone size: few; D gene: -; J gene: TRBJ1-1; V gene: TRBV6-1; CDR3 DNA: TGTGCCAGCAGTGATAGGACAGCTGAAGCTTTCTTT; CDR3 protein: CASSDRTAEAFF
clone size: -; D gene: -; J gene: TRBJ2-3; V gene: TRBV11-2; CDR3 DNA: TGTGCCAGCAGCTTAGGGAGCACAGATACGCAGTATTTT; CDR3 protein: CASSLGSTDTQYF
clone size: -; D gene: TRBD1; J gene: TRBJ2-7; V gene: TRBV18; CDR3 DNA: TGTGCCAGCTCACCACCGACAGGGCACTCCTACGAGCAGTACTTC; CDR3 protein: CASSPPTGHSYEQYF
clone size: once; D gene: TRBD1; J gene: TRBJ1-4; V gene: TRBV11-1; CDR3 DNA: TGTGCCAGCAGCCGGGACAGGGGTGAAAAACTGTTTTTT; CDR3 protein: CASSRDRGEKLFF
clone size: once; D gene: -; J gene: TRBJ2-7; V gene: TRBV24-1; CDR3 DNA: TGTGCCACCAGTGATTTGCGTCGGATCTCCTACGAGCAGTACTTC; CDR3 protein: CATSDLRRISYEQYF
clone size: -; D gene: -; J gene: TRBJ2-5; V gene: TRBV12-3/TRBV12-4; CDR3 DNA: TGTGCCAGCAGCCGGACCGGTCCGGGGACCCAGTACTTC; CDR3 protein: CASSRTGPGTQYF
clone size: -; D gene: -; J gene: TRBJ2-1; V gene: TRBV9; CDR3 DNA: TGTGCCAGCAGCGTAGGGGGGACCGGCTCCTACAATGAGCAGTTCTTC; CDR3 protein: CASSVGGTGSYNEQFF
clone size: -; D gene: TRBD1; J gene: TRBJ2-7; V gene: TRBV15; CDR3 DNA: TGTGCCACCAGCAGAGATATTGATGGCAGGGGGCTCGAGCAGTACTTC; CDR3 protein: CATSRDIDGRGLEQYF
clone size: few; D gene: -; J gene: TRBJ1-1; V gene: TRBV15; CDR3 DNA: TGTGCCACCAGCCTCCGGGGGTTCACTGAAGCTTTCTTT; CDR3 protein: CATSLRGFTEAFF
clone size: once; D gene: TRBD2; J gene: TRBJ2-7; V gene: TRBV28; CDR3 DNA: TGTGCCAGCATCGGCGGGAGTCGTTACGAGCAGTACTTC; CDR3 protein: CASIGGSRYEQYF
clone size: once; D gene: TRBD1; J gene: TRBJ1-4; V gene: TRBV5-5; CDR3 DNA: TGTGCCAGCAGCTCCGGGACAGCGGGTGAAAAACTGTTTTTT; CDR3 protein: CASSSGTAGEKLFF
clone size: -; D gene: TRBD1; J gene: TRBJ1-1; V gene: TRBV9; CDR3 DNA: TGTGCCAGCAGTAAAGGACAGGGCGGCACTGAAGCTTTCTTT; CDR3 protein: CASSKGQGGTEAFF
clone size: -; D gene: TRBD2; J gene: TRBJ2-3; V gene: TRBV11-3; CDR3 DNA: TGTGCCAGCAGTCCTGGGGAGGGGAGGGGAGATACGCAGTATTTT; CDR3 protein: CASSPGEGRGDTQYF
clone size: -; D gene: TRBD2; J gene: TRBJ2-7; V gene: TRBV5-4; CDR3 DNA: TGTGCCAGCAGCCGAGGACTAGCGAGCTACGAGCAGTACTTC; CDR3 protein: CASSRGLASYEQYF
clone size: -; D gene: -; J gene: TRBJ1-2; V gene: TRBV10-1; CDR3 DNA: TGCGCCAGCAGTGGTTCCAGAAACTATGGCTACACCTTC; CDR3 protein: CASSGSRNYGYTF
clone size: -; D gene: TRBD1; J gene: TRBJ1-2; V gene: TRBV6-5; CDR3 DNA: TGTGCCAGCAGTCCTGGACAGGGGTCCGACTATGGCTACACCTTC; CDR3 protein: CASSPGQGSDYGYTF
clone size: few; D gene: TRBD1; J gene: TRBJ2-1; V gene: TRBV6-5; CDR3 DNA: TGTGCCAGCACAACGGGACAGGGGAATAATGAGCAGTTCTTC; CDR3 protein: CASTTGQGNNEQFF
clone size: -; D gene: -; J gene: TRBJ2-5; V gene: TRBV6-5; CDR3 DNA: TGTGCCAGCAGCTGGGGTGCAGGGCCGAAGACCCAGTACTTC; CDR3 protein: CASSWGAGPKTQYF
clone size: once; D gene: -; J gene: TRBJ1-2; V gene: TRBV6-2/TRBV6-3; CDR3 DNA: TGTGCCAGCAACCCCGGGGGATACTATGGCTACACCTTC; CDR3 protein: CASNPGGYYGYTF
clone size: few; D gene: TRBD2; J gene: TRBJ2-2; V gene: TRBV7-2; CDR3 DNA: TGTGCCAGCAGCTCCGGACTAGCGGGAGGGCCCGGGGAGCTGTTTTTT; CDR3 protein: CASSSGLAGGPGELFF
clone size: once; D gene: -; J gene: TRBJ2-2; V gene: TRBV5-1; CDR3 DNA: TGCGCCAGCAGTCGGGGAAACACCGGGGAGCTGTTTTTT; CDR3 protein: CASSRGNTGELFF
clone size: -; D gene: TRBD1; J gene: TRBJ2-7; V gene: TRBV19; CDR3 DNA: TGTGCCTCGGGGAAGGGACAGGGACTGGCCGAGCAGTACTTC; CDR3 protein: CASGKGQGLAEQYF
clone size: -; D gene: -; J gene: TRBJ1-3; V gene: TRBV14; CDR3 DNA: TGTGCCAGCAGCCAAGCTGGGGATTGGCCGGGAAACACCATATATTTT; CDR3 protein: CASSQAGDWPGNTIYF
clone size: once; D gene: -; J gene: TRBJ2-1; V gene: TRBV7-9; CDR3 DNA: TGTGCCAGCAGCTGGTCGGGGAATGAGCAGTTCTTC; CDR3 protein: CASSWSGNEQFF
clone size: -; D gene: -; J gene: TRBJ1-6; V gene: TRBV12-3/TRBV12-4; CDR3 DNA: TGTGCCAGCAGTTTAGTAGAAGAAAGGTCCCTCCACTTT; CDR3 protein: CASSLVEERSLHF
clone size: -; D gene: TRBD2; J gene: TRBJ2-7; V gene: TRBV18; CDR3 DNA: TGTGCCAGCTCTTTCGAGACTAGCGGGAGGCGCGAGCAGTACTTC; CDR3 protein: CASSFETSGRREQYF
clone size: -; D gene: -; J gene: TRBJ2-7; V gene: TRBV7-2; CDR3 DNA: TGTGCCAGCAGCGTACAACGTGCCACAACCTACGAGCAGTACTTC; CDR3 protein: CASSVQRATTYEQYF
clone size: few; D gene: TRBD1; J gene: TRBJ1-5; V gene: TRBV7-2; CDR3 DNA: TGTGCCAGCAGCCAGGGGGGGGCCCAGCCCCAGCATTTT; CDR3 protein: CASSQGGAQPQHF
clone size: -; D gene: TRBD2; J gene: TRBJ2-4; V gene: TRBV7-2; CDR3 DNA: TGTGCCAGCAGCTCCTCTAGCGGGGGAAAAAACATTCAGTACTTC; CDR3 protein: CASSSSSGGKNIQYF
clone size: once; D gene: TRBD1; J gene: TRBJ1-5; V gene: TRBV19; CDR3 DNA: TGTGCCAGTAGCCGGGCAGGGGGCATGTTCGGCAATCAGCCCCAGCATTTT; CDR3 protein: CASSRAGGMFGNQPQHF
clone size: once; D gene: TRBD1; J gene: TRBJ1-3; V gene: TRBV19; CDR3 DNA: TGTGCCAGTAGTATAAGTCACTCAGGGGGCACTGGAAACACCATATATTTT; CDR3 protein: CASSISHSGGTGNTIYF
clone size: -; D gene: -; J gene: TRBJ2-3; V gene: TRBV9; CDR3 DNA: TGTGCCAGCAGCGTCCAGACTAGCACAGATACGCAGTATTTT; CDR3 protein: CASSVQTSTDTQYF
clone size: -; D gene: -; J gene: TRBJ1-2; V gene: TRBV2; CDR3 DNA: TGTGCCAGCCGCTACTACGGGGGGGAAGCTGGCTACACCTTC; CDR3 protein: CASRYYGGEAGYTF
clone size: -; D gene: TRBD1; J gene: TRBJ1-1; V gene: TRBV29-1; CDR3 DNA: TGCAGCGTGTACACAGGGGTGGTCAACACTGAAGCTTTCTTT; CDR3 protein: CSVYTGVVNTEAFF
clone size: once; D gene: TRBD1; J gene: TRBJ2-5; V gene: TRBV7-2; CDR3 DNA: TGTGCCAGCAGTGGACAGGCCCAAGAGACCCAGTACTTC; CDR3 protein: CASSGQAQETQYF
clone size: -; D gene: -; J gene: TRBJ2-1; V gene: TRBV7-2; CDR3 DNA: TGTGCCAGCAGCTTAATAGAGGACAATGAGCAGTTCTTC; CDR3 protein: CASSLIEDNEQFF
clone size: -; D gene: -; J gene: TRBJ1-5; V gene: TRBV6-2/TRBV6-3; CDR3 DNA: TGTGCCAGCAGCCCTTGGGCTTCCGATTATAGCAATCAGCCCCAGCATTTT; CDR3 protein: CASSPWASDYSNQPQHF
clone size: -; D gene: -; J gene: TRBJ2-2; V gene: TRBV4-3; CDR3 DNA: TGCGCCAGCAGCCAAGGAAGGGTCGGTCACCGGGGAGCTGTTTTT; CDR3 protein: CASSQGRVGHRGAVF
clone size: -; D gene: -; J gene: TRBJ2-3; V gene: TRBV29-1; CDR3 DNA: TGCAGCGTTGAAGAGGGATCCTCAGGGAGAGATACGCAGTATTTT; CDR3 protein: CSVEEGSSGRDTQYF
clone size: -; D gene: -; J gene: TRBJ1-2; V gene: TRBV27; CDR3 DNA: TGTGCCAGCAGTCCTGACGGACAACCCTATGGCTACACCTTC; CDR3 protein: CASSPDGQPYGYTF
clone size: -; D gene: TRBD2; J gene: TRBJ2-7; V gene: TRBV6-5; CDR3 DNA: TGTGCCAGCAGTTACGGCACTAGCGGGGGACCCTACGAGCAGTACTTC; CDR3 protein: CASSYGTSGGPYEQYF
clone size: -; D gene: -; J gene: TRBJ2-4; V gene: TRBV14; CDR3 DNA: TGTGCCAGCAGCTTTTATGGCCAAAACATTCAGTACTTC; CDR3 protein: CASSFYGQNIQYF
clone size: -; D gene: TRBD1; J gene: TRBJ1-3; V gene: TRBV3-1/TRBV3-2; CDR3 DNA: TGTGCCAGCAGCCAGCTGGGACAGCCGACTGGAAACACCATATATTTT; CDR3 protein: CASSQLGQPTGNTIYF
clone size: once; D gene: TRBD2; J gene: TRBJ2-3; V gene: TRBV11-3; CDR3 DNA: TGTGCCAGCAGTCCCGGGACTAGCGCATGGGAAAGCACAGATACGCAGTATTTT; CDR3 protein: CASSPGTSAWESTDTQYF
clone size: -; D gene: -; J gene: TRBJ1-1; V gene: TRBV19; CDR3 DNA: TGTGCCAGTAGTATAATATTTAACAGGGAAGTGACTGAAGCTTTCTTT; CDR3 protein: CASSIIFNREVTEAFF
clone size: -; D gene: -; J gene: TRBJ2-7; V gene: TRBV20-1; CDR3 DNA: TGCAGTGCTAGTCCCGTATACGAGCAGTACTTC; CDR3 protein: CSASPVYEQYF
clone size: -; D gene: -; J gene: TRBJ1-5; V gene: TRBV19; CDR3 DNA: TGTGCCAGTAGTCAGGGAGAGATTCAGCCCCAGCATTTT; CDR3 protein: CASSQGEIQPQHF
clone size: -; D gene: -; J gene: TRBJ1-1; V gene: TRBV29-1; CDR3 DNA: TGCAGCGTTGATATTGGGACACTGAACACTGAAGCTTTCTTT; CDR3 protein: CSVDIGTLNTEAFF
clone size: -; D gene: TRBD1; J gene: TRBJ1-1; V gene: TRBV28; CDR3 DNA: TGTGCCAGCAGTTTAGGGACAGGGGGCTGGAACACTGAAGCTTTCTTT; CDR3 protein: CASSLGTGGWNTEAFF
clone size: few; D gene: -; J gene: TRBJ1-1; V gene: TRBV7-9; CDR3 DNA: TGTGCCAGCAGCCCCGGTAAGGGAGGGGGGTCCGTCACTGAAGCTTTCTTT; CDR3 protein: CASSPGKGGGSVTEAFF